The T cell receptor beta chain under discussion was sequenced for a study of CD8 T cells in Susac syndrome. J gave up 2 bases and V 1 base, and 6 bases lay outside the gene matches. Looked up from germline, CDR1 is MGHRA and CDR2 is YSYEKL. The CDR3 sequence is 16 residues long. Reverse transcription of about 0.45 to 1 ug RNA was performed with random hexamers. By means of immunoSEQ multiplex PCR, TCR beta CDR3 spanning 54 Vbeta and 13 Jbeta underwent amplification. In TCRdb, the immunoSEQ multiplex PCR reads were re-called with MiXCR into one record per CDR3 protein. The sample has more than 150,000 distinct CDR3 sequences; about 91% are singletons. The study sequenced TCR beta in blood CD8+ and CD4+ T cells. As controls, healthy donors matched for age and sex were used. Negative isolation was applied to CD8+ and CD4+ T cells, and FACS enrichment was applied to TEMRA cells.

The chain combines TRBV4-1 with TRBJ2-3, with 7 bases fitting TRBD2. Specimen: CD4+ T cells from PBMCs. This clonotype was obtained from a human donor in good health. CDR3 sequence reads: CASSQVASGNTDTQYF. The CDR3 DNA sequence: TGCGCCAGCAGCCAAGTGGCCAGCGGGAACACAGATACGCAGTATTTT.